This is a list of T cell receptor beta chains from one sample in a study of T cell changes during pregnancy in multiple sclerosis. This table comes from immunoSEQ multiplex PCR, and its TCRdb copy is limited to in-frame clones, with some not included. The sample gives about 110,000 clones, roughly 92% of which show up once; roughly 1.4% is in the top ten. This specimen was peripheral blood, taken in the third trimester of pregnancy. These receptor sequences come from a female donor with multiple sclerosis, enrolled in a pregnancy study. CDR3s include the opening cysteine and the closing phenylalanine or tryptophan. D genes are given only for firm matches. A row's size may be missing; if present it is once, few, many or a size class.

d_gene	abundance	len	j_gene	v_gene	CDR3nt	CDR3aa
TRBD1	NA	15	TRBJ2-7	TRBV27	TGTGCCAGCAGTCACGGACAGGGAAAGTCCTACGAGCAGTACTTC	CASSHGQGKSYEQYF
TRBD2	NA	15	TRBJ2-3	TRBV5-1	TGCGCCAGCAGCTTGACTAGCGGGAGCACAGATACGCAGTATTTT	CASSLTSGSTDTQYF
TRBD2	NA	16	TRBJ2-3	TRBV2	TGTGCCAGCAGTCTGATCAGCGGGATTAGCACAGATACGCAGTATTTT	CASSLISGISTDTQYF
TRBD2	NA	15	TRBJ2-1	TRBV5-1	TGCGCCAGCAGCGTACTAGCGGGAGGAGGCGATGAGCAGTTCTTC	CASSVLAGGGDEQFF
TRBD2	NA	16	TRBJ2-1	TRBV18	TGTGCCAGTTCACCACCGAGGAGGGAGGGCCGCAATGAGCAGTTCTTC	CASSPPRREGRNEQFF
NA	NA	14	TRBJ2-7	TRBV14	TGTGCCAGCAGCCGAAAGGGGCAGCCCTACGAGCAGTACTTC	CASSRKGQPYEQYF
NA	NA	15	TRBJ1-5	TRBV27	TGTGCCAGCAGTTTAACAGGAGGGAGCAATCAGCCCCAGCATTTT	CASSLTGGSNQPQHF
TRBD2	NA	15	TRBJ2-4	TRBV30	TGTGCCTGGAGTGGGGGGGAGGGGGCCAAAAACATTCAGTACTTC	CAWSGGEGAKNIQYF
TRBD2	NA	14	TRBJ2-7	TRBV5-6	TGTGCCAGCAGCTTGGGAGCGGGAGTAGTGTATCAGTACTTC	CASSLGAGVVYQYF
NA	NA	15	TRBJ2-6	TRBV2	TGTGCCAGCACGGGACTGCTCTCTGGGGCCAACGTCCTGACTTTC	CASTGLLSGANVLTF
NA	NA	16	TRBJ2-1	TRBV6-4	TGTGCCAGCAGTGAACGACAGGTCCTCTCCTACAATGAGCAGTTCTTC	CASSERQVLSYNEQFF
NA	NA	11	TRBJ2-1	TRBV20-1	TGCAGTGCTAGGGGCTCGAATGAGCAGTTCTTC	CSARGSNEQFF
NA	NA	15	TRBJ1-5	TRBV6-5	TGTGCCAGCAGTTACTCAGGGGGTGGCCTTTCGTCCCAGCATTTT	CASSYSGGGLSSQHF
NA	NA	15	TRBJ1-4	TRBV4-1	TGCGCCAGCAGCCCCGAGGGAGGGGGGAGTGAAAAACTGTTTTTT	CASSPEGGGSEKLFF
NA	NA	14	TRBJ1-1	TRBV2	TGTGCCAGCAACCGGGGGGGGCTGAACACTGAAGCTTTCTTT	CASNRGGLNTEAFF
TRBD2	once	15	TRBJ2-3	TRBV9	TGTGCCCGGCAGCACCCAGCGGGGGCCACAGATACGCAGTATTTT	CARQHPAGATDTQYF
NA	NA	13	TRBJ1-2	TRBV28	TGTGCCAGCAGTTTATTACAGAACTATGGCTACACCTTC	CASSLLQNYGYTF
NA	NA	13	TRBJ2-3	TRBV10-1	TGCGCCAGCAGTGAGCGGTACACAGATACGCAGTATTTT	CASSERYTDTQYF
NA	NA	14	TRBJ1-1	TRBV18	TGTGCCAGCTCACCACAGTTATCGGGGGCTGAAGCTTTCTTT	CASSPQLSGAEAFF
NA	NA	14	TRBJ1-1	TRBV18	TGTGCCAGCTCACCATACCCCGGGAACACTGAAGCTTTCTTT	CASSPYPGNTEAFF
TRBD2	NA	12	TRBJ2-1	TRBV7-9	TGTGCCAGCAGCTTCTCTAGCGGTGAGCAGTTCTTC	CASSFSSGEQFF
NA	NA	12	TRBJ2-1	TRBV27	TGTGCCAGCTACCGCGAGGAGGGTGAGCAGTTCTTC	CASYREEGEQFF
NA	NA	17	TRBJ2-5	TRBV21-1	TGTGCCAGCAGCAAGGAATGGCCAGGGGGCCTACAAGAGACCCAGTACTTC	CASSKEWPGGLQETQYF
TRBD1	NA	18	TRBJ2-6	TRBV9	TGTGCCAGCAGCAGGACGGGACAGCCTGTGGTGGGGGCCAACGTCCTGACTTTC	CASSRTGQPVVGANVLTF
NA	NA	13	TRBJ1-2	TRBV30	TGTGCCTGGACCGCCGACAGGAACTATGGCTACACCTTC	CAWTADRNYGYTF
NA	NA	13	TRBJ1-1	TRBV6-1	TGTGCCAGCAGTGCCCCGGGGGAGATAAAAGCTTTCTTT	CASSAPGEIKAFF
NA	NA	11	TRBJ2-7	TRBV10-3	TGTGCCACAGAAACAGGGAACGAGCAGTACTTC	CATETGNEQYF
NA	NA	14	TRBJ1-6	TRBV5-6	TGTGCCAGCAGCTTGCTACAGAATAATTCACCCCTCCACTTT	CASSLLQNNSPLHF
TRBD1	NA	15	TRBJ2-5	TRBV9	TGTGCCAGCAGCGTAGGAGGCAGGGGGCAAGAGACCCAGTACTTC	CASSVGGRGQETQYF
TRBD1	NA	12	TRBJ1-1	TRBV10-3	TGTGCCATGGGACAGCAGAACACTGAAGCTTTCTTT	CAMGQQNTEAFF
TRBD2	NA	14	TRBJ2-2	TRBV7-3	TGTGCCAGCGGATTAGCGGGAAGGGGCGGGGAGCTGTTTTTT	CASGLAGRGGELFF
NA	once	13	TRBJ1-1	TRBV29-1	TGCAGCGTTGAAGTAACGGGGAACACTGAAGCTTTCTTT	CSVEVTGNTEAFF
TRBD1	NA	14	TRBJ1-4	TRBV27	TGTGCCAGCAGTCGACAGGGAGAAAGTGAAAAACTGTTTTTT	CASSRQGESEKLFF
NA	NA	17	TRBJ2-7	TRBV15	TGTGCCACCAGCAGAGATGGGGGGAGGAGAATCTCCTACGAGCAGTACTTC	CATSRDGGRRISYEQYF
NA	NA	14	TRBJ2-1	TRBV7-8	TGTGCCAGCAGCTCCTACACTAGATACAATGAGCAGTTCTTC	CASSSYTRYNEQFF
NA	NA	13	TRBJ1-1	TRBV5-6	TGTGCCAGCAGCGGCATGCAAGTCACTGAAGCTTTCTTT	CASSGMQVTEAFF
TRBD2	NA	18	TRBJ2-2	TRBV19	TGTGCCAGTAGTTTTAAGCGGGGGGCGTCTGCGAACACCGGGGAGCTGTTTTTT	CASSFKRGASANTGELFF
NA	NA	12	TRBJ1-1	TRBV5-1	TGCGCCAGCAGCCCCCCGGGAACTGAAGCTTTCTTT	CASSPPGTEAFF
TRBD2	NA	14	TRBJ2-1	TRBV10-2	TGCGCCAGCAGTGAGACTAGCGTCGAGGGCCCTCAGTTCTTC	CASSETSVEGPQFF
NA	NA	16	TRBJ2-7	TRBV5-1	TGCGCCAGCAGCTTAGCTAGGCCGGCCGCCCTCTACGAGCAGTACTTC	CASSLARPAALYEQYF
NA	NA	13	TRBJ2-1	TRBV6-5	TGTGCCAGCAGTATCACTAGTTCTTCTGAGCAGTTCTTC	CASSITSSSEQFF
NA	NA	15	TRBJ2-1	TRBV30	TGTGCCTCCGCCCCTTACGTCCTAGCTTCGAATGAGCAGTTCTTC	CASAPYVLASNEQFF
NA	once	11	TRBJ2-1	TRBV2	TGTGCCAGCAGTGATATGTATGAGCAGTTCTTC	CASSDMYEQFF
TRBD1	NA	17	TRBJ1-5	TRBV19	TGTGCCAGTAGTTCGCCCCCCGGGACAGGGTGGTATCAGCCCCAGCATTTT	CASSSPPGTGWYQPQHF
NA	NA	14	TRBJ2-3	TRBV5-5	TGTGCCAGCACCCTAGGGGCTAGCACAGATACGCAGTATTTT	CASTLGASTDTQYF
NA	NA	12	TRBJ2-4	TRBV6-1	TGTGCCAGCAGTGCCACTCGACTGATTCAGTACTTC	CASSATRLIQYF
NA	NA	15	TRBJ2-3	TRBV5-1	TGCGCCAGCAGCTTGTTGTCGGCACAGACAGATACGCAGTATTTT	CASSLLSAQTDTQYF
TRBD2	NA	20	TRBJ2-1	TRBV6-7	TGTGCCAGCAGCATAAGATGTGCGGGGGGGCCTTGCAGCTCCTACAATGAGCAGTTCTTC	CASSIRCAGGPCSSYNEQFF
NA	once	14	TRBJ1-5	TRBV5-5	TGTGCCAGCAGCTTGGTGGCGGCAAATCAGCCCCAGCATTTT	CASSLVAANQPQHF
TRBD1	NA	17	TRBJ1-3	TRBV7-9	TGTGCCAGCAGCTTATCGGCTGGACAGGGGTTTGGGCACACCATATATTTT	CASSLSAGQGFGHTIYF
NA	NA	13	TRBJ1-1	TRBV6-4	TGTGCCAGCAGTCTCGGGGTAGGCACTGAAGCTTTCTTT	CASSLGVGTEAFF
TRBD1	NA	15	TRBJ2-5	TRBV15	TGTGCCACCAGCAGATCCGGGACAGGTCAAGAGACCCAGTACTTC	CATSRSGTGQETQYF